One and the same sample provided the 15 T cell receptor beta chains below, sequenced in a study of shared clonotypes between healthy human individuals (TCRdb year 2020). Library prep was done by the immunoSEQ multiplex PCR assay. Here the immuneACCESS table is served through TCRdb, limited to in-frame sequences with V and J called. Missing clones are a known gap in these copies; in checked studies unresolved V genes cover under half, and the rest lacks a known reason. This sample comprises roughly 170,000 clones, around 63% of them detected only once. The biggest ten clones account for 10% of the sample. What was sequenced was memory CD4+ T cells sorted from blood. The cell subset or site tag for this specimen amounts to: CD45RA-negative fraction. These receptors came from a man aged 25-45 years in good health.

V gene TRBV14 combines with J gene TRBJ2-3, with TRBD2 matching over 8 bases. Losses at the gene ends were 2 bases for V and 1 base for J; bases not matched to a gene: 2. The CDR3 has 15 amino acids. Germline CDR1 and CDR2: SGHDN and FVKESK. DNA of the CDR3: TGTGCCAGCAGCCAAATCGGGAGGGGCACAGATACGCAGTATTTT. As protein: CASSQIGRGTDTQYF.

The CDR3 reads CASSKGLNTGELFF. CDR3 sequence (DNA): TGTGCCAGCAGCAAGGGACTGAACACCGGGGAGCTGTTTTTT. The gene calls are TRBV7-2 and TRBJ2-2; a weak D match, TRBD2 (6 bases). V was clipped by 5 bases and J by 1 base, with 8 bases between them. In germline, CDR1 is SGHTA, CDR2 FQGNSA. The CDR3 is 14 amino acids.

The chain couples TRBV6-1 to TRBJ1-2; weak D call: TRBD1 (5 bases). The CDR3 runs 13 residues. Trimming took off 4 bases at V and 4 bases at J, with 10 bases between the two ends. Looked up from germline, CDR1 is MNHNS and CDR2 is SASEGT. In DNA form, the CDR3 reads TGTGCCAGCAGTGTGGGGGTAGGCTATGGCTACACCTTC. Translation gives CASSVGVGYGYTF.

This clone was recorded once. This sequence joins TRBV27 and TRBJ2-6; D is unclear. V lost 0 bases and J 0 bases, leaving 6 bases between the germline ends. This CDR3 contains 16 residues. Per the germline V gene, CDR1 is MNHEY and CDR2 is SMNVEV (reference sequence). The CDR3 DNA is TGTGCCAGCAGTTTATCTTTACGCTCTGGGGCCAACGTCCTGACTTTC. It specifies CASSLSLRSGANVLTF.

This clone was detected ten times or more. V usage is TRBV9 and J usage is TRBJ2-2, with D unclear. The CDR3 runs 14 residues. Germline V gene sequence: CDR1 SGDLS, CDR2 YYNGEE. Trimming stripped 3 bases from V and 0 bases from J, with 6 bases between. The CDR3 sequence is CASSGKTNTGELFF. The CDR3 DNA follows: TGTGCCAGCAGCGGAAAAACGAACACCGGGGAGCTGTTTTTT.

V gene TRBV7-2 combines with J gene TRBJ2-5, with unresolved D. Germline V lookup: CDR1 SGHTA, CDR2 FQGNSA. This CDR3 has 15 residues. The V gene lost 1 base and the J gene lost 2 bases, with 11 bases spanning the gap. CDR3 sequence: CASSLGSRVQETQYF. For the CDR3, the DNA is TGTGCCAGCAGCTTAGGATCCCGGGTTCAAGAGACCCAGTACTTC.

The rearrangement joins TRBV18 to TRBJ2-4; D might be TRBD1 or TRBD2, each matching 5 bases. The CDR3 length is 13 residues. V shed 2 bases and J shed 6 bases, with 8 bases lying between them. The germline V gene has CDR1 KGHSH and CDR2 LQKENI. The CDR3 sequence is CASSPGDGNIQYF. The CDR3 nucleotides read TGTGCCAGCTCACCAGGGGACGGAAACATTCAGTACTTC.

This clone has a handful of counts. V and J are TRBV2 and TRBJ1-2; D is uncertain. The CDR3 contains 13 residues. CDR1 is SNHLY, CDR2 FYNNEI, per germline. Trimming took off 7 bases at V and 4 bases at J, with 13 bases between the two ends. CDR3 amino acids: CASTWSIVYGYTF. Written as DNA, the CDR3 is TGTGCCAGCACCTGGTCGATTGTCTATGGCTACACCTTC.

This clone was detected a few times. The J gene is TRBJ1-5, the V gene TRBV5-4, with D perhaps TRBD1 (6 bases). The CDR3 sequence is 19 residues long. Germline V gene sequence: CDR1 SGHNT, CDR2 YYREEE (reference sequence). V lost 1 base and J 5 bases, leaving 25 bases between the germline ends. In nucleotides, the CDR3 is TGTGCCAGCAGCTTGTCACGGACAGTAGTTTCCATGGGTCATCAGCCCCAGCATTTT. Its translation is CASSLSRTVVSMGHQPQHF.

The chain is built from TRBV19 and TRBJ2-3; D is uncertain. The V gene's germline CDR1 is LNHDA and CDR2 SQIVND (reference sequence). The CDR3 extends over 16 amino acids. V was pared by 8 bases and J by 0 bases, with 18 bases between. Here the CDR3 reads CASGSNPRASTDTQYF. The CDR3 nucleotides are TGTGCCAGTGGATCGAATCCGCGCGCGAGCACAGATACGCAGTATTTT.

This chain uses TRBV6-5 with TRBJ2-1, with 8 bases matching TRBD2. Losses at the gene ends were 5 bases for V and 1 base for J; bases not matched to a gene: 4. The length of the CDR3 is 15 residues. CDR1 MNHEY and CDR2 SVGAGI come from the germline V gene. For the CDR3, the DNA is TGTGCCAGCAGTCTAGGCGGGAGGTCCTACAATGAGCAGTTCTTC. Its protein product is CASSLGGRSYNEQFF.

To note about this clone: Other DNA sequences of this sample code for an identical CDR3. The CDR3: CASSLGLADLNEQFF. CDR3 coding DNA: TGTGCCAGCAGCTTAGGACTAGCGGATCTCAATGAGCAGTTCTTC. This chain links TRBV5-4 with TRBJ2-1, with 10 bases lining up with TRBD2. The germline CDR1 and CDR2 sequences are SGHNT and YYREEE (reference sequence). Trimming removed 2 bases from V and 6 bases from J; junction bases left unmatched: 5. The CDR3 runs 15 residues.

This chain connects TRBV7-9 to TRBJ2-2; a weak D match, TRBD2 (6 bases). The CDR3 is made up of 17 amino acids. V shed 1 base and J shed 5 bases, with 17 bases lying between them. Germline V gene data show CDR1 as SEHNR and CDR2 as FQNEAQ (reference sequence). CDR3 region: CASSLVAGAGGTGELFF. CDR3 coding DNA: TGTGCCAGCAGCTTAGTGGCTGGCGCCGGAGGGACCGGGGAGCTGTTTTTT.

This rearrangement joins TRBV5-4 to TRBJ2-1, with unresolved D. Germline CDR1 and CDR2: SGHNT and YYREEE (reference sequence). This CDR3 is 14 amino acids long. V was pared by 4 bases and J by 0 bases, with 8 bases between. CDR3: CASSLKSSYNEQFF. CDR3 sequence (DNA): TGTGCCAGCAGCCTAAAGAGCTCCTACAATGAGCAGTTCTTC.

This chain connects TRBV6-1 to TRBJ2-2; a possible D gene is TRBD1 (6 bases). The germline gives CDR1 MNHNS, CDR2 SASEGT. CDR3 length equals 14 residues. Trimming stripped 2 bases from V and 5 bases from J, with 9 bases between. The CDR3 bases are TGTGCCAGCAGTGAAACTGGACAGACCGGGGAGCTGTTTTTT. Translating gives CASSETGQTGELFF.